These T cell receptor beta chains were read from a single sample in a study of cytomegalovirus exposure and HLA in healthy donors. Generated by immunoSEQ multiplex PCR, the TCRdb table keeps only in-frame clones and is missing some. Of 150,000 to 200,000 clones in the sample, around three quarters were seen once. Sequencing was performed on PBMCs. These receptors originate from a woman aged 40 to 50 in good health and CMV-seronegative. The CDR3 runs from the conserved cysteine through the conserved F or W. Fields, in order: V gene, J gene, clone size, D gene, CDR3 DNA, CDR3 protein. D genes are given only for firm matches. The listing skips clone size in some rows; elsewhere it reads once, few, many or a size class.

V gene: TRBV7-3
J gene: TRBJ2-3
clone size: .
D gene: .
CDR3 DNA: TGTGCCAGCAGCTTAACTGGCACGCAGTATTTT
CDR3 protein: CASSLTGTQYF

V gene: TRBV18
J gene: TRBJ2-2
clone size: .
D gene: TRBD2
CDR3 DNA: TGTGCCAGCTCACTTACTAGCGTCTCGAACACCGGGGAGCTGTTTTTT
CDR3 protein: CASSLTSVSNTGELFF

V gene: TRBV5-1
J gene: TRBJ2-2
clone size: .
D gene: .
CDR3 DNA: TGCGCCAGCAGCTTCACGGGAGAAACCGGGGAGCTGTTTTTT
CDR3 protein: CASSFTGETGELFF

V gene: TRBV5-1
J gene: TRBJ2-3
clone size: .
D gene: TRBD1
CDR3 DNA: TGCGCCAGCAGCTTTGGACAGGGTGCAGATACGCAGTATTTT
CDR3 protein: CASSFGQGADTQYF

V gene: TRBV5-8
J gene: TRBJ1-1
clone size: .
D gene: .
CDR3 DNA: TGTGCCAGCAGGACGAAAGGGACTTACACTGAAGCTTTCTTT
CDR3 protein: CASRTKGTYTEAFF

V gene: TRBV19
J gene: TRBJ1-2
clone size: .
D gene: TRBD1
CDR3 DNA: TGTGCCAGTAGTATCGCCGCAGGGGGCTATGGCTACACCTTC
CDR3 protein: CASSIAAGGYGYTF

V gene: TRBV7-8
J gene: TRBJ2-7
clone size: once
D gene: TRBD2
CDR3 DNA: TGTGCCAGCAGCCAAGAGGTCCTAGCGGGGGGCTACGAGCAGTACTTC
CDR3 protein: CASSQEVLAGGYEQYF

V gene: TRBV5-1
J gene: TRBJ1-4
clone size: .
D gene: .
CDR3 DNA: TGCGCCAGCAGCTTGGCCCGTGCAACTAATGAAAAACTGTTTTTT
CDR3 protein: CASSLARATNEKLFF

V gene: TRBV7-8
J gene: TRBJ1-2
clone size: .
D gene: TRBD1
CDR3 DNA: TGTGCCAGCAGGGGACAGGGGGACTATGGCTACACCTTC
CDR3 protein: CASRGQGDYGYTF

V gene: TRBV4-2
J gene: TRBJ1-1
clone size: .
D gene: .
CDR3 DNA: TGTGCCAGCAGCCACGACGACTTCCGAGGGGAGGGCACTGAAGCTTTCTTT
CDR3 protein: CASSHDDFRGEGTEAFF

V gene: TRBV18
J gene: TRBJ2-2
clone size: .
D gene: TRBD1
CDR3 DNA: TGTGCCAGCTCACCTCCAGGGGGAGTGAACACCGGGGAGCTGTTTTTT
CDR3 protein: CASSPPGGVNTGELFF

V gene: TRBV5-1
J gene: TRBJ2-7
clone size: .
D gene: TRBD2
CDR3 DNA: TGCGCCAGCAGCACATCTAGCGGTCCCTCCTACGAGCAGTACTTC
CDR3 protein: CASSTSSGPSYEQYF

V gene: TRBV5-1
J gene: TRBJ2-2
clone size: .
D gene: TRBD1
CDR3 DNA: TGCGCCAGCAGCTCGACCGGGACAGGGGTCACCGGGGAGCTGTTTTTT
CDR3 protein: CASSSTGTGVTGELFF